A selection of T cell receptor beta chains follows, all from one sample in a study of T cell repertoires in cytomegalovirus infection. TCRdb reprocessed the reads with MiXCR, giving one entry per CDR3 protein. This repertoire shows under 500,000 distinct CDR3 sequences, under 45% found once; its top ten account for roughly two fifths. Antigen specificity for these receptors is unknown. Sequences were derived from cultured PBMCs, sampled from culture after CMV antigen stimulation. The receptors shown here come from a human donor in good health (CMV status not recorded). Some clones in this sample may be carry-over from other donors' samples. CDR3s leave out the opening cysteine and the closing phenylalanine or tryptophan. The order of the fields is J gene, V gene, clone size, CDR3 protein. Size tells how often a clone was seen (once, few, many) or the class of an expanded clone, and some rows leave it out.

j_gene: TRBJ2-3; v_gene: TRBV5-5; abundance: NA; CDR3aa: ASSWRGSGGPTDTQY
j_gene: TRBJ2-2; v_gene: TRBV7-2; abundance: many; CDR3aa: ASSLFRYTGELF
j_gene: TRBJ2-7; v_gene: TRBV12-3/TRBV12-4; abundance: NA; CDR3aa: ASSTREYPNYEQY
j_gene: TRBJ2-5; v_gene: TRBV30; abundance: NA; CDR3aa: AWSPGAMVETQY
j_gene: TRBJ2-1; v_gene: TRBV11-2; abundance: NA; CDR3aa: ASSLFARGPQF
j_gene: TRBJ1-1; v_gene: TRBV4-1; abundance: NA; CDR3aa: ASSQPGQDEAF
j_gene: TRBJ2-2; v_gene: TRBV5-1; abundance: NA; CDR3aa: ASSSMSGGSTGELF
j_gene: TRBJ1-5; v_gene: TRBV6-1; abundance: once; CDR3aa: ASSEKTGAYQPQH
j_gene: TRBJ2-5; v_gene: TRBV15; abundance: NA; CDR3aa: ATSRIGQGGETQY
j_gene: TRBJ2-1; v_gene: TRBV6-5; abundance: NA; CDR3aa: ASSRLAGLSYNEQF
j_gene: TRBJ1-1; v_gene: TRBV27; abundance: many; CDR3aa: ASSVSSRLAVEAF
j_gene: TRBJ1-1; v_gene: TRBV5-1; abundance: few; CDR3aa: ASSFTGTVNTEAF
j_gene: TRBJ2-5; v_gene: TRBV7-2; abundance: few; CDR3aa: ASSPLGGVWAETQY
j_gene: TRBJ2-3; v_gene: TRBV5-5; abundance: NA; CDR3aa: ASSVGSVFFTDTQY
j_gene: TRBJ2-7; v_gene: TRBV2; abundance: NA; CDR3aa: ASKGLAGVREQY
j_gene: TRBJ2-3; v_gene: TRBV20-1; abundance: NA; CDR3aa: SGRLAGRTDTQY
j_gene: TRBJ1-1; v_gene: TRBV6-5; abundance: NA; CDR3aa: ASGRGTVSAF
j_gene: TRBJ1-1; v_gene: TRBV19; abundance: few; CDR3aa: ASNPRGARGTEAF
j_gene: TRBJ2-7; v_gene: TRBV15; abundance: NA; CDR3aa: ATSVGILGEQY
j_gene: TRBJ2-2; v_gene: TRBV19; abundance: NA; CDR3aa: ASSIRLGFSKTGELF
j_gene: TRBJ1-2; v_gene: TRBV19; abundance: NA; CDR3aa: ASSMEGRRRSSYGYT
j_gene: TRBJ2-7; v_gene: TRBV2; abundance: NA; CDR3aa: ASRLDREVYEQN
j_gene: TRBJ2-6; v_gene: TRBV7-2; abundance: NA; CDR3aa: ASSEPGQGISGANVLT
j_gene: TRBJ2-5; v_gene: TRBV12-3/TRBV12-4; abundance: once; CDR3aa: ASSFVPGETQY
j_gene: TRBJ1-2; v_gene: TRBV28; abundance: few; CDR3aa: ASSRRNYGYT
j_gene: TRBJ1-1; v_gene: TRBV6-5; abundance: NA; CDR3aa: ASSYWTGKSVNTEAF
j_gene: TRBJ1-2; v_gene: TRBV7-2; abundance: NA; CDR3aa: ASSLSPDPYGYT